The 22 T cell receptor beta chains listed next were all sequenced from one sample in a study of T cells after yellow fever vaccination. Each CDR3 protein gets one entry after TCRdb re-called the 5' RACE reads with MiXCR. The sample includes about 320,000 distinct CDR3 sequences, about 12% seen only once; the top ten take about 3%. Material: CD4+ T cells sorted from PBMCs, obtained 15 days after the yellow fever booster vaccination. The receptors here all came from a man in his late teens or twenties who received the YFV17D yellow fever vaccine.

This clonotype was recorded a few times. V is TRBV4-3 and J is TRBJ2-2, with D tentatively TRBD1 or TRBD2 (5 bases each). The germline CDR1 and CDR2 sequences are LGHNA and YSLEER. V was shortened by 0 bases and J by 4 bases, with 15 bases between the two germline ends. The CDR3 spans 17 residues. The CDR3 region is CASSQEIPGSITGELFF. The DNA for the CDR3 is TGCGCCAGCAGCCAAGAGATCCCAGGGAGTATCACCGGGGAGCTGTTTTTT.

This clonotype was recorded only once. The chain joins TRBV6-6 to TRBJ1-5; 12 nucleotides agree with TRBD1. V lost 6 bases and J lost 6; bases outside the gene matches: 6. Germline lookup yields CDR1 MNHNY and CDR2 SVGAGI (reference sequence). CDR3 length equals 15 residues. The CDR3 sequence is CASSPPGQGAQPQHF. CDR3 DNA: TGTGCCAGCAGCCCACCGGGACAGGGGGCTCAGCCCCAGCATTTT.

This chain connects TRBV5-1 to TRBJ2-5; no firm D call. The CDR3 extends over 14 amino acids. The germline CDR1 and CDR2 sequences are SGHRS and YFSETQ. V lost 0 bases, J lost 3 bases, and 9 bases lay in between. The CDR3 DNA is TGCGCCAGCAGCTTGGTTGGGTGGGAAGAGACCCAGTACTTC. This translates into CASSLVGWEETQYF. Combining the CDR3 with reference TRBV5-1 and TRBJ2-5 gives the whole variable domain KAGVTQTPRYLIKTRGQQVTLSCSPISGHRSVSWYQQTPGQGLQFLFEYFSETQRNKGNFPGRFSGRQFSNSRSEMNVSTLELGDSALYLCASSLVGWEETQYFGPGTRLLVL.

The rearrangement links TRBV7-2 to TRBJ1-5, with TRBD1 identical over 8 bases. CDR3 length equals 14 residues. V lost 5 bases and J lost 4; bases outside the gene matches: 4. Germline loops: CDR1 SGHTA, CDR2 FQGNSA. The CDR3 coding sequence is TGTGCCAGCAGCGACCGACAGGGGAATCAGCCCCAGCATTTT. Translation: CASSDRQGNQPQHF.

The sample holds many counts of this clonotype. The chain recombines TRBV21-1 with TRBJ2-7; no check of the table's D call, TRBD1, against the DNA was made. TRBV21-1 is noted as a pseudogene. CDR3 size: 14 residues. CDR3 residues: CASSSTGGEDEQYF. Written as DNA, the CDR3 is TGTGCCAGCAGCAGCACAGGGGGCGAAGACGAGCAGTACTTC.

This clonotype was counted only a few times. The junction shows a germline mismatch at one end, possibly a read error. This chain joins TRBV7-9 and TRBJ2-1, with 8 bases identical to TRBD2. CDR1 and CDR2 (germline): SEHNR, FQNEAQ (reference sequence). This CDR3 is 13 amino acids long. The CDR3 reads CASSFPLAGQRSF. The CDR3 DNA follows: TGTGCCAGCAGCTTCCCCTTAGCGGGGCAAAGGTCCTTC. The full variable domain, its missing parts supplied by reference TRBV7-9 and TRBJ2-1, is DTGVSQNPRHKITKRGQNVTFRCDPISEHNRLYWYRQTLGQGPEFLTYFQNEAQLEKSRLLSDRFSAERPKGSFSTLEIQRTEQGDSAMYLCASSFPLAGQRSFGPGTRLTVL.

This chain connects TRBV21-1 to TRBJ1-5; the DNA was not used to check the table's D call, TRBD1. TRBV21-1 is reported as a pseudogene. This CDR3 contains 16 residues. The CDR3 region is CASRADRGYSNQPQHF. CDR3 nucleotides: TGTGCCAGCAGGGCCGACAGGGGGTATAGCAATCAGCCCCAGCATTTT.

This chain connects TRBV6-1 to TRBJ2-5; 9 bases fit TRBD2. The junction had 6 bases not matched to a gene; V was cut back by 2 bases and J by 5 bases. Germline V lookup: CDR1 MNHNS, CDR2 SASEGT. This CDR3 contains 15 residues. DNA of the CDR3: TGTGCCAGCAGTGAATGGCGGGGGGGCCAGGAGACCCAGTACTTC. It codes for CASSEWRGGQETQYF.

The rearrangement joins TRBV10-3 to TRBJ1-1, with D unclear. The V gene's germline CDR1 is ENHRY and CDR2 SYGVKD. V shed 6 bases and J shed 4 bases, with 9 bases lying between them. This CDR3 contains 12 residues. CDR3 sequence: CAIRGGSTEAFF. The CDR3 DNA reads as TGTGCCATCAGGGGAGGGTCCACTGAAGCTTTCTTT.

This clonotype has only a few counts. The rearrangement joins TRBV18 to TRBJ2-5; D is possibly TRBD2 (6 bases). Deletions cut 2 bases from V and 1 base from J, with 11 bases between. Per germline, CDR1 KGHSH and CDR2 LQKENI. CDR3 length: 15 amino acids. CDR3 in amino acids: CASSPMRGGQETQYF. Here the CDR3 DNA reads TGTGCCAGCTCACCAATGCGGGGCGGCCAAGAGACCCAGTACTTC.

This clonotype was counted at least ten times. This chain joins TRBV12-3 or TRBV12-4 and TRBJ1-2; 7 bases fit TRBD1. The CDR3 has 14 amino acids. V dropped 4 bases and J dropped 8; count of bases not matched to a gene: 10. This CDR3 is CASSSRQGIKGYTF. The CDR3 nucleotides read TGTGCCAGCAGTTCCCGACAGGGCATAAAAGGCTACACCTTC.

This clonotype was detected only a few times. The gene calls are TRBV5-1 and TRBJ1-1; weak D call: TRBD1 (5 bases). In germline, CDR1 is SGHRS, CDR2 YFSETQ. The ends were cut back, 3 bases at V and 4 bases at J, with 16 bases in the middle. This CDR3 has 15 amino acids. The CDR3 spells CASSWGLGRSTEAFF. The CDR3 DNA is TGCGCCAGCAGCTGGGGACTTGGGCGGTCCACTGAAGCTTTCTTT. The whole variable domain, filled in from reference TRBV5-1 and TRBJ1-1, reads KAGVTQTPRYLIKTRGQQVTLSCSPISGHRSVSWYQQTPGQGLQFLFEYFSETQRNKGNFPGRFSGRQFSNSRSEMNVSTLELGDSALYLCASSWGLGRSTEAFFGQGTRLTVV.

This clonotype has just a few counts. The chain is built from TRBV5-1 and TRBJ1-1; a possible D gene is TRBD1 (5 bases). The CDR3 is 15 residues long. The germline V gene has CDR1 SGHRS and CDR2 YFSETQ. Trimming pared 5 bases from V and 1 base from J, leaving 15 bases between. The CDR3 sequence: CASRAQGLGNTEAFF. The CDR3 coding sequence is TGCGCCAGCAGAGCTCAGGGCCTCGGGAACACTGAAGCTTTCTTT.

The chain is built from TRBV6-1 and TRBJ1-2; a possible D gene is TRBD1 (5 bases). The germline gives CDR1 MNHNS, CDR2 SASEGT. The CDR3 is 13 amino acids. V shed 5 bases and J shed 3 bases, with 10 bases lying between them. CDR3 region: CASSRGRYYGYTF. Written as DNA, the CDR3 is TGTGCCAGCAGTCGGGGCCGGTACTATGGCTACACCTTC.

This clonotype was seen more than once but under ten times. The chain uses TRBV28 and TRBJ1-1; 7 nucleotides agree with TRBD1. The CDR3 has 15 residues. Germline CDR1 reads MDHEN; CDR2 reads SYDVKM. Losses at the gene ends were 6 bases for V and 3 bases for J; bases not matched to a gene: 10. Here the CDR3 DNA reads TGTGCCAGCAGGACCCAGGGGGTGGGAGACACTGAAGCTTTCTTT. This translates into CASRTQGVGDTEAFF.

The V and J genes are TRBV29-1 and TRBJ2-7, with D maybe TRBD1 (5 bases). Trimming took off 5 bases at V and 4 bases at J, with 6 bases between the two ends. Per the germline V gene, CDR1 is SQVTM and CDR2 is ANQGSEA. This CDR3 has 10 amino acids. CDR3 sequence: CSVRQYEQYF. In DNA, the CDR3 is TGCAGCGTTCGACAGTACGAGCAGTACTTC.

This clonotype has a handful of counts. The V gene is TRBV25-1, the J gene TRBJ1-1; 8 positions match TRBD1. This CDR3 has 16 amino acids. The V gene's germline CDR1 is MGHDK and CDR2 SYGVNS. The junction had 10 bases not matched to a gene; V was cut back by 4 bases and J by 3 bases. The CDR3 nucleotides are TGTGCCAGCAGTGGGAGGCAGGGGGCCGGGGACACTGAAGCTTTCTTT. Encoded protein: CASSGRQGAGDTEAFF.

V usage is TRBV11-2 and J usage is TRBJ2-1; the D gene is possibly TRBD2 (6 bases). This CDR3 has 14 amino acids. Germline lookup yields CDR1 SGHAT and CDR2 FQNNGV. V lost 4 bases to trimming and J lost 12 bases, with 19 bases between them. The CDR3 nucleotides are TGTGCCAGCAGCTCCCCGCGGGGATTTGTGGGGCAGTTCTTC. This encodes CASSSPRGFVGQFF. Looking up the rest from reference TRBV11-2 and TRBJ2-1 gives the full variable domain: EAGVAQSPRYKIIEKRQSVAFWCNPISGHATLYWYQQILGQGPKLLIQFQNNGVVDDSQLPKDRFSAERLKGVDSTLKIQPAKLEDSAVYLCASSSPRGFVGQFFGPGTRLTVL.

This clonotype showed up just a few times. V usage is TRBV5-1 and J usage is TRBJ2-5, with TRBD1 matching over 8 bases. J gave up 7 bases and V 3 bases, and 17 bases lay outside the gene matches. The CDR3 has 17 residues. The germline gives CDR1 SGHRS, CDR2 YFSETQ. The CDR3 region is CASSYRDRGPSPGTQYF. CDR3 sequence (DNA): TGCGCCAGCAGCTACCGAGACAGGGGTCCTTCCCCCGGGACCCAGTACTTC.

The chain combines TRBV29-1 with TRBJ1-1; 9 bases map to TRBD1. Germline loops: CDR1 SQVTM, CDR2 ANQGSEA. CDR3 size: 11 residues. The V gene end was trimmed by 7 bases and the J gene end by 8 bases; junction bases not matched to a gene: 5. DNA of the CDR3: TGCAGCGCAGGGACAGGGCAGGAAGCTTTCTTT. This translates into CSAGTGQEAFF.

This clonotype came up many times. The chain joins TRBV3-1 to TRBJ2-3; D is uncertain. The V and J ends lost 0 bases and 1 base respectively, with 5 bases between them. Germline assignment: CDR1 LGHDT and CDR2 YNNKEL (reference sequence). The CDR3 loop spans 14 amino acids. The CDR3 is CASSQERGTDTQYF. CDR3 DNA: TGTGCCAGCAGCCAAGAAAGGGGCACAGATACGCAGTATTTT.

This clonotype turned up a few times. V gene TRBV18 combines with J gene TRBJ1-2; D possibly corresponds to TRBD1 (6 bases). The CDR3 has 16 amino acids. Trimming left V 3 bases short and J 3 bases short, with 17 bases between. Germline V gene data show CDR1 as KGHSH and CDR2 as LQKENI. CDR3 nucleotides: TGTGCCAGCTCACCTCAATCTCCAGGGGATTACTATGGCTACACCTTC. Translating gives CASSPQSPGDYYGYTF. Full variable domain (rest looked up from reference TRBV18 and TRBJ1-2): NAGVMQNPRHLVRRRGQEARLRCSPMKGHSHVYWYRQLPEEGLKFMVYLQKENIIDESGMPKERFSAEFPKEGPSILRIQQVVRGDSAAYFCASSPQSPGDYYGYTFGSGTRLTVV.